This T cell receptor (beta chain) was identified during a study of cytomegalovirus exposure and HLA in healthy donors. Study findings and constraints: In vitro work confirmed that three CMV-associated chains recognize CMV antigens.

CDR1 is LGHNA and CDR2 is YSLEER in the germline V gene. The CDR3 covers 16 residues. Between the trimmed V and J ends, which lost 4 bases and 1 base, there was a span of 16 bases. It was with 60 Vbeta and 13 Jbeta primers that the PCR ran. Produced via immunoSEQ multiplex PCR; TCRdb's table is partial and in-frame only. The sample has over 100,000 clones, around 73% seen once; the top ten hold approximately 8%. On this clone: What it binds is not known.

The chain carries TRBV4-3 and TRBJ2-5; a weak D match, TRBD2 (5 bases). The clonotype comes from a man between 40 and 49 years old in good health and CMV-seronegative. Source material: PBMCs. The CDR3 is CASSPHRGPTQETQYF. The CDR3 bases are TGCGCCAGCAGCCCGCATCGGGGTCCGACCCAAGAGACCCAGTACTTC.